A single sample gave rise to the 29 T cell receptor beta chains below, sequenced in a study of blood T cell repertoires in COVID-19. The data were produced by immunoSEQ multiplex PCR, yet TCRdb's version contains in-frame clones alone and is incomplete. Of 200,000 to 300,000 clones listed, approximately 84% were seen once; the top ten hold under 4.5%. The sequencing sample was made of peripheral blood. The origin of the receptors is a man in his fifties or sixties with acute or convalescent COVID-19.

The rearrangement links TRBV2 to TRBJ2-3; D may be TRBD2 (5 bases). Germline loops: CDR1 SNHLY, CDR2 FYNNEI. Trimming removed 6 bases at V and 0 bases at J, with 10 bases between. CDR3 length: 14 residues. CDR3 residues: CASSPGGSTDTQYF. In DNA, the CDR3 is TGTGCCAGCAGCCCCGGAGGAAGCACAGATACGCAGTATTTT. The full variable domain, rest sourced from reference TRBV2 and TRBJ2-3, is EPEVTQTPSHQVTQMGQEVILRCVPISNHLYFYWYRQILGQKVEFLVSFYNNEISEKSEIFDDQFSVERPDGSNFTLKIRSTKLEDSAMYFCASSPGGSTDTQYFGPGTRLTVL.

The V call is TRBV10-1, the J call TRBJ2-7; TRBD1 agrees at 7 bases. J gave up 5 bases and V 2 bases, and 12 bases lay outside the gene matches. The CDR3 sequence is 16 residues long. Germline CDR1 reads WNHNN; CDR2 reads SYGVQD (reference sequence). For the CDR3, the DNA is TGCGCCAGCAGTGAGCGATCACGACAGGGTACCAACGAGCAGTACTTC. Translation gives CASSERSRQGTNEQYF.

This clone was seen a few times. The rearrangement joins TRBV5-8 to TRBJ1-1, with TRBD1 as a possible D gene (5 bases). Trimming stripped 0 bases from V and 10 bases from J, with 13 bases between. The CDR3 has 13 amino acids. Germline lookup yields CDR1 SGHTS and CDR2 YDEGEE. The CDR3 sequence is CASSLALGQGAFF. CDR3 DNA sequence: TGTGCCAGCAGCTTGGCCCTCGGGCAGGGAGCTTTCTTT.

The chain combines TRBV28 with TRBJ1-5; TRBD1 aligns across 7 bases. The V and J ends lost 2 bases and 6 bases, in that order; junction bases with no gene match: 7. CDR1 and CDR2 (germline): MDHEN, SYDVKM. The CDR3 has 15 amino acids. The CDR3 sequence: CASSLEQGIGQPQHF. The CDR3 nucleotides are TGTGCCAGCAGTTTAGAACAGGGGATTGGTCAGCCCCAGCATTTT.

The rearrangement joins TRBV11-3 to TRBJ2-1; 12 bases are shared with TRBD2. The ends lost 5 bases at V and 4 bases at J; junction bases unmatched: 3. The CDR3 covers 15 residues. Germline CDR1 SGHNT, CDR2 YENEEA. Written as DNA, the CDR3 is TGTGCCAGCAGCGCTAGCGGGGGGGCTTACAATGAGCAGTTCTTC. Amino acid sequence: CASSASGGAYNEQFF.

The V and J genes are TRBV27 and TRBJ1-1; a weak D match, TRBD1 (6 bases). Germline values: CDR1 MNHEY, CDR2 SMNVEV (reference sequence). The V gene lost 1 base and the J gene lost 5 bases, with 8 bases spanning the gap. CDR3 size: 13 residues. DNA for the CDR3: TGTGCCAGCAGTTTATATCAGGGGACTGAAGCTTTCTTT. Protein sequence: CASSLYQGTEAFF.

The gene calls are TRBV11-2 and TRBJ2-3; 8 nucleotides agree with TRBD2. Germline assignment: CDR1 SGHAT and CDR2 FQNNGV. V shed 0 bases and J 4 bases; nucleotides not matched to a gene: 0. The CDR3 totals 14 residues. The CDR3 loop reads CASSLELAADTQYF. The CDR3 DNA reads as TGTGCCAGCAGCTTAGAACTAGCGGCAGATACGCAGTATTTT.

A few counts support this clone. The chain employs TRBV7-3 and TRBJ2-2, with TRBD1 identical over 7 bases. CDR3 length: 15 residues. From germline, CDR1 is SGHTA and CDR2 FQGTGA. Germline trimming cut 3 bases from V and 4 bases from J; bases unmatched to any gene: 5. This CDR3 is CASSFEGASTGELFF. CDR3 DNA: TGTGCCAGCAGCTTTGAGGGGGCCTCCACCGGGGAGCTGTTTTTT.

The V gene is TRBV28, the J gene TRBJ2-2; D is unresolved. The V and J ends lost 5 bases and 4 bases respectively, with 8 bases between them. The CDR3 is 13 amino acids. Germline V gene sequence: CDR1 MDHEN, CDR2 SYDVKM. CDR3 sequence: CASSPLSTGELFF. The CDR3 coding sequence is TGTGCCAGCAGTCCCCTTTCCACCGGGGAGCTGTTTTTT.

The rearrangement links TRBV5-5 to TRBJ2-1; 8 nucleotides align to TRBD1. The germline gives CDR1 SGHKS, CDR2 YYEKEE (reference sequence). The CDR3 is made up of 15 amino acids. Trimming cost V 3 bases and J 7 bases; bases outside gene matches: 9. The chain's CDR3 is CASSSEAGGFNEQFF. CDR3 DNA sequence: TGTGCCAGCAGCTCGGAGGCAGGGGGCTTTAATGAGCAGTTCTTC.

V is TRBV18 and J is TRBJ1-1, with TRBD1 matching 9 bases. In germline, CDR1 is KGHSH, CDR2 LQKENI. The CDR3 runs 15 residues. The V gene end was trimmed by 6 bases and the J gene end by 2 bases; junction bases not matched to a gene: 7. The CDR3: CASSSTGQGNTEAFF. In DNA form, the CDR3 reads TGTGCCAGCTCGTCGACGGGACAGGGTAACACTGAAGCTTTCTTT.

This sequence joins TRBV6-2 or TRBV6-3 and TRBJ2-2, with D possibly TRBD2 on 6 matching bases. Trimming pared 4 bases from V and 3 bases from J, leaving 15 bases between. CDR1 MNHEY and CDR2 SVGEGT come from the germline V gene. This CDR3 region has 16 residues. CDR3 residues: CASSSGDPSHTGELFF. The CDR3 DNA is TGTGCCAGCAGTTCGGGAGACCCTAGCCACACCGGGGAGCTGTTTTTT.

The chain uses TRBV13 and TRBJ2-2; 9 positions agree with TRBD1. J was trimmed by 3 bases and V by 5 bases; bases with no gene match: 10. Germline V gene data show CDR1 as PRHDT and CDR2 as FYEKMQ (reference sequence). The CDR3 loop spans 17 amino acids. This CDR3 reads CASSRPPGTGYTGELFF. Here the CDR3 DNA reads TGTGCCAGCAGCCGCCCCCCCGGGACAGGGTACACCGGGGAGCTGTTTTTT.

The CDR3 loop is CASSLFGETDTQYF. CDR3 coding DNA: TGTGCCAGCAGTTTATTTGGGGAGACAGATACGCAGTATTTT. This rearrangement joins TRBV28 to TRBJ2-3; D is possibly TRBD2 (5 bases). The germline gives CDR1 MDHEN, CDR2 SYDVKM. This CDR3 is 14 amino acids long. V lost 1 base, J lost 3 bases, and 8 bases lay in between.

The chain combines TRBV2 with TRBJ2-2; TRBD1 is a possible D gene (5 bases). Germline assignment: CDR1 SNHLY and CDR2 FYNNEI. V was cut by 6 bases and J by 1 base, with 9 bases left in between. This CDR3 spans 14 amino acids. CDR3 amino acids: CASRVTENTGELFF. CDR3 sequence (DNA): TGTGCCAGCAGGGTGACAGAGAACACCGGGGAGCTGTTTTTT.

Comments on this clone: This CDR3 is also generated by other DNA sequences in the sample. The chain has TRBV3-1 (or the pseudogene TRBV3-2) and TRBJ2-2, with D unresolved. Germline V CDR1 and CDR2: LGHDT, YNNKEL (reference sequence). This CDR3 comprises 13 residues. The V end was cut by 4 bases, the J end by 8 bases, with 11 bases between. This CDR3 is CASSPRVGGELFF. The CDR3, as DNA: TGTGCCAGCAGCCCTCGGGTTGGGGGGGAGCTGTTTTTT.

The genes are TRBV7-2 and TRBJ1-1, with D possibly being TRBD1 (5 bases). The ends were cut back, 5 bases at V and 10 bases at J, with 17 bases in the middle. The CDR3 spans 13 residues. Germline V lookup: CDR1 SGHTA, CDR2 FQGNSA. CDR3 in DNA: TGTGCCAGCAGCCCGGGACTTCAGGATATAGCTTTCTTT. This encodes CASSPGLQDIAFF.

The chain uses TRBV28 and TRBJ2-7; TRBD2 is a possible D gene (6 bases). CDR3 length equals 14 residues. The germline V and J ends were trimmed by 5 bases and 1 base, with 12 bases remaining between them. Germline assignment: CDR1 MDHEN and CDR2 SYDVKM. CDR3 protein: CASSLGLPSYEQYF. The CDR3 DNA follows: TGTGCCAGCAGTCTGGGACTGCCGTCCTACGAGCAGTACTTC.

V usage is TRBV13 and J usage is TRBJ2-3; 8 positions match TRBD2. This CDR3 spans 17 amino acids. Germline loops: CDR1 PRHDT, CDR2 FYEKMQ (reference sequence). The trim removed 2 bases at V and 2 bases at J, leaving 9 bases unmatched. CDR3 sequence (DNA): TGTGCCAGCAGCTTAAAACATCAAGCGGGAGCCACAGATACGCAGTATTTT. Its translation is CASSLKHQAGATDTQYF. Based on the CDR3 plus reference TRBV13 and TRBJ2-3, the full variable domain is AAGVIQSPRHLIKEKRETATLKCYPIPRHDTVYWYQQGPGQDPQFLISFYEKMQSDKGSIPDRFSAQQFSDYHSELNMSSLELGDSALYFCASSLKHQAGATDTQYFGPGTRLTVL.

Here the CDR3 reads CASSGLAGGYEQYF. CDR3 DNA: TGTGCCAGCAGCGGACTAGCGGGGGGGTACGAGCAGTACTTC. This chain connects TRBV2 to TRBJ2-7, with 15 bases identical to TRBD2. The V and J ends lost 6 bases and 4 bases, in that order; junction bases with no gene match: 1. The CDR3 is made up of 14 amino acids. The germline gives CDR1 SNHLY, CDR2 FYNNEI.

The V call is TRBV5-4, the J call TRBJ1-6; D gene unclear. Per the germline V gene, CDR1 is SGHNT and CDR2 is YYREEE (reference sequence). The V and J ends lost 2 bases and 2 bases respectively, with 5 bases between them. The CDR3 length is 14 residues. The CDR3 DNA reads as TGTGCCAGCAGCTTTAATACCTATAATTCACCCCTCCACTTT. Amino acids: CASSFNTYNSPLHF.

The chain couples TRBV3-1 (or the pseudogene TRBV3-2) to TRBJ1-2; D ambiguous. Per germline, CDR1 LGHDT and CDR2 YNNKEL (reference sequence). Trimming took 1 base from V and 7 from J, leaving 13 bases between them. CDR3 size: 14 residues. CDR3 sequence: CASSQVSRFSGYTF. The CDR3 DNA is TGTGCCAGCAGCCAAGTCTCCCGGTTCTCTGGCTACACCTTC.

The table lists this clone with a count of one. The chain couples TRBV19 to TRBJ1-2; D gene uncertain. V shed 3 bases and J shed 4 bases, with 9 bases lying between them. This CDR3 contains 13 residues. The germline V gene has CDR1 LNHDA and CDR2 SQIVND (reference sequence). The CDR3 is CASSMLQFYGYTF. The CDR3 DNA follows: TGTGCCAGTAGTATGCTTCAGTTCTATGGCTACACCTTC.

The gene calls are TRBV5-1 and TRBJ2-3, with a weak D call TRBD1 (6 bases). CDR1 and CDR2 from the germline V gene are SGHRS and YFSETQ. This CDR3 region has 15 residues. V gave up 4 bases and J gave up 5 bases, with 17 bases separating them. The CDR3 bases are TGCGCCAGCAGCAAACAGGGTCAAGTGGTAGATACGCAGTATTTT. Translation: CASSKQGQVVDTQYF.

This clone appeared a single time. The chain carries TRBV6-5 and TRBJ1-2; TRBD1 is a possible D gene (5 bases). CDR1 is MNHEY, CDR2 SVGAGI, per germline. Trimming removed 8 bases at V and 4 bases at J, with 20 bases between. This CDR3 contains 15 residues. The CDR3 nucleotides are TGTGCCAGCGCTCCACCTGGGGGACTTGGCTATGGCTACACCTTC. Translated: CASAPPGGLGYGYTF.

V and J are TRBV5-1 and TRBJ1-3; D might be TRBD1 (6 bases). Per the germline V gene, CDR1 is SGHRS and CDR2 is YFSETQ. This CDR3 has 17 residues. Trimming pared 0 bases from V and 0 bases from J, leaving 13 bases between. The CDR3 DNA sequence: TGCGCCAGCAGCTTGGCGGTAGGGGGATACTCTGGAAACACCATATATTTT. This codes for CASSLAVGGYSGNTIYF.

In regard to this clone: The identical CDR3 is also encoded by other nucleotide sequences in the sample. The chain recombines TRBV13 with TRBJ1-1; D not certain. This CDR3 is built from 13 residues. Trimming removed 6 bases at V and 2 bases at J, with 10 bases between. Germline V gene sequence: CDR1 PRHDT, CDR2 FYEKMQ (reference sequence). The CDR3 loop is CASSLGLNTEAFF. In DNA, the CDR3 is TGTGCCAGCAGTCTCGGACTCAACACTGAAGCTTTCTTT.

The J gene is TRBJ2-5, the V gene TRBV6-5; TRBD2 matches 11 bases. With V trimmed by 7 bases and J by 0 bases, 4 bases remained unmatched. CDR1 is MNHEY, CDR2 SVGAGI, per germline. This CDR3 spans 15 amino acids. CDR3 sequence: CASNLAGGYQETQYF. CDR3 nucleotide sequence: TGTGCCAGCAACTTAGCGGGAGGGTACCAAGAGACCCAGTACTTC.

The J gene is TRBJ1-1, the V gene TRBV6-1; 9 bases match TRBD1. This CDR3 is built from 12 residues. The V gene end was trimmed by 3 bases and the J gene end by 11 bases; junction bases not matched to a gene: 4. CDR1 is MNHNS, CDR2 SASEGT, per germline. The CDR3 nucleotides are TGTGCCAGCAGTGACCGGGACAGGGACGCTTTCTTT. Translation: CASSDRDRDAFF.